This is a list of T cell receptor beta chains from one sample in a study of Ad26.COV2.S vaccination and SARS-CoV-2 variants. The table came from immunoSEQ multiplex PCR; TCRdb's copy has only in-frame clones and leaves some out. The sample consists of approximately 300,000 clones, approximately 86% of them appearing once. Specimen: peripheral blood, collected in a trial of Ad26.COV2.S vaccine versus placebo. All receptors derive from a person between 18 and 65 years old who received the Ad26.COV2.S COVID-19 vaccine or a placebo. Both conserved end residues are trimmed from each CDR3. The size entry is marked missing in some rows and otherwise reads once, few, many or a size class.

J,size,V,CDR3
TRBJ2-7,few,TRBV19,ASSMTGMSYEQY
TRBJ1-1,-,TRBV30,AWSVFLNTEAF
TRBJ2-7,-,TRBV6-6,ASSYLGDEQY
TRBJ1-2,-,TRBV9,ASSVDRPFYGYT
TRBJ1-2,-,TRBV28,ASSPDRGGYGYT
TRBJ2-2,-,TRBV11-1,ASRPLGQGAIGELF
TRBJ1-6,-,TRBV5-1,ASSLVGAGYNSPLH
TRBJ2-3,-,TRBV7-9,ASSPPLGGPLGTDTQY
TRBJ2-4,-,TRBV24-1,ATSDRTNIQY
TRBJ1-4,-,TRBV30,AWRFGADEKLF
TRBJ1-5,-,TRBV28,ASSTGVHQPQH
TRBJ2-1,-,TRBV11-3,ASSLDPGRSNEQF
TRBJ1-5,few,TRBV5-1,ASSADFNQPQH
TRBJ1-2,-,TRBV11-2,ASSLAFRATGPYYGYT
TRBJ1-2,few,TRBV29-1,SAERDNNYGYT
TRBJ2-7,-,TRBV20-1,SATEYEQY
TRBJ1-1,-,TRBV6-5,ASSSTGGGGAF
TRBJ1-1,few,TRBV6-5,ASSFTIGTEAF
TRBJ2-7,-,TRBV11-3,ASRSDRGISYEQY
TRBJ1-6,-,TRBV5-5,ASSLLTVGDSPLH
TRBJ2-6,once,TRBV24-1,ATSDTGGTGANVLT
TRBJ2-1,-,TRBV14,ASSQVKAFDNEQF
TRBJ2-7,-,TRBV5-1,ASSLGRTETGEQY
TRBJ1-1,-,TRBV6-4,ASSLDRNTEAF
TRBJ2-3,-,TRBV24-1,ATSRGGGAADTQY
TRBJ1-5,-,TRBV11-2,ASSLDGLGARQPQH
TRBJ1-3,-,TRBV15,ATSRGYTGSAVLRGNTIY
TRBJ2-2,-,TRBV7-8,ASSLRGVSTGELF
TRBJ2-7,-,TRBV27,ASTRQGTGEQY
TRBJ1-1,-,TRBV6-5,ASMGEYTEAF
TRBJ2-1,-,TRBV2,ASSPRPEGAYNEQF
TRBJ2-7,-,TRBV27,ASTLTITYEQY
TRBJ1-1,-,TRBV5-6,ASSPWTGGLSEAF
TRBJ2-7,once,TRBV4-2,ASSQDGTSGGTPYEQY
TRBJ2-5,-,TRBV3-1/TRBV3-2,ASSPGNRGAYQETQY
TRBJ2-7,-,TRBV28,ASSSQGLYEQY
TRBJ1-3,few,TRBV7-8,ASSKETTGAGGNTIY
TRBJ1-6,-,TRBV10-3,AISGGGNSPLH
TRBJ2-6,-,TRBV27,ASSSRAGANVLT
TRBJ1-1,-,TRBV29-1,SADGRTEAF
TRBJ1-1,-,TRBV28,ASRGGQGARTF
TRBJ1-5,-,TRBV6-5,ASSGGGGAGQPQH
TRBJ1-1,-,TRBV20-1,SASPGGLNTEAF
TRBJ2-7,-,TRBV5-8,ASSRNRQGGHEQY
TRBJ2-5,-,TRBV10-3,AISGSEQETQY
TRBJ2-1,-,TRBV6-5,ASRGQGAVNEQF
TRBJ1-1,many,TRBV4-1,ASSQDRGVTEAF
TRBJ2-1,-,TRBV9,ASNPGRSGGYNEQF
TRBJ2-2,-,TRBV5-1,ASSQQGTGATGELF
TRBJ2-2,-,TRBV5-1,ASSWGDRGDTGELF
TRBJ1-3,-,TRBV28,ASTEPGQGANTIY
TRBJ2-6,-,TRBV18,ASSPLGWGIFSGANVLT
TRBJ1-5,-,TRBV6-5,ASSYSTYSNQPQH
TRBJ2-7,-,TRBV7-9,ASSLGDGRTYEQY
TRBJ1-5,once,TRBV5-3,ARSIHIGVVDQPQH